The 6 T cell receptor beta chains in this list originate from one sample, sequenced in a study of blood T cell repertoires in COVID-19 (dated by TCRdb to the early 2020s). Preparation of the library involved the immunoSEQ multiplex PCR assay. TCRdb stores this immuneACCESS table with in-frame sequences only. Part of the clones is absent; in the studies checked, under half of the shortfall reflects unresolved V genes, and no reason is known for the rest. This sample lists roughly 380,000 clones; 89% were detected once. Together, the top ten hold around 1.5% of the sample. Sequencing was carried out using peripheral blood. Receptors were obtained from a woman between 40 and 50 years old with COVID-19, enrolled during active disease.

V and J are TRBV5-1 and TRBJ2-7; D remains unclear. The germline V gene encodes CDR1 SGHRS and CDR2 YFSETQ. The CDR3 runs to 15 residues. V lost 0 bases, J lost 0 bases, and 10 bases lay in between. The CDR3 DNA reads as TGCGCCAGCAGCTTGGACAGCCACAGCTCCTACGAGCAGTACTTC. The encoded protein is CASSLDSHSSYEQYF. Full variable domain (missing parts from reference TRBV5-1 and TRBJ2-7): KAGVTQTPRYLIKTRGQQVTLSCSPISGHRSVSWYQQTPGQGLQFLFEYFSETQRNKGNFPGRFSGRQFSNSRSEMNVSTLELGDSALYLCASSLDSHSSYEQYFGPGTRLTVT.

This sequence joins TRBV7-9 and TRBJ2-1; 10 nucleotides agree with TRBD1. With V trimmed by 1 base and J by 6 bases, 3 bases remained unmatched. This CDR3 spans 15 amino acids. Per the germline V gene, CDR1 is SEHNR and CDR2 is FQNEAQ (reference sequence). The CDR3 loop is CASSLGRTGGNEQFF. The DNA for the CDR3 is TGTGCCAGCAGCTTAGGCCGGACAGGGGGCAATGAGCAGTTCTTC. The whole variable domain, filled in from reference TRBV7-9 and TRBJ2-1, reads DTGVSQNPRHKITKRGQNVTFRCDPISEHNRLYWYRQTLGQGPEFLTYFQNEAQLEKSRLLSDRFSAERPKGSFSTLEIQRTEQGDSAMYLCASSLGRTGGNEQFFGPGTRLTVL.

This clone was observed once. DNA for the CDR3: TGTGCCAGCAGCCAAGGCTTGACTAGCGGGGGGGTGGAGACCCAGTACTTC. The encoded protein is CASSQGLTSGGVETQYF. The chain couples TRBV3-1 (or the pseudogene TRBV3-2) to TRBJ2-5; 14 bases line up with TRBD2. CDR1 is LGHDT, CDR2 YNNKEL, per germline (reference sequence). The V segment lost 1 base and the J segment 5 bases; nucleotides outside the gene matches: 6. The CDR3 is 17 amino acids.

The chain is built from TRBV6-6 and TRBJ2-7, with 10 bases identical to TRBD2. The CDR3 has 15 residues. Germline V gene lookup returns CDR1 MNHNY and CDR2 SVGAGI (reference sequence). Germline trimming cut 5 bases from V and 2 bases from J; bases unmatched to any gene: 6. DNA for the CDR3: TGTGCCAGCAGTACCAGCGGGGGGGGCCCCTACGAGCAGTACTTC. Its translation is CASSTSGGGPYEQYF.

The chain combines TRBV7-3 with TRBJ2-2; no clear D gene. Per the germline V gene, CDR1 is SGHTA and CDR2 is FQGTGA. The CDR3 is made up of 13 amino acids. Trimming took off 6 bases at V and 7 bases at J, with 12 bases between the two ends. The CDR3: CASSATVNGELFF. For the CDR3, the DNA is TGTGCCAGCAGTGCTACGGTAAACGGGGAGCTGTTTTTT.

The V call is TRBV27, the J call TRBJ2-3; 10 bases are shared with TRBD2. CDR1 MNHEY and CDR2 SMNVEV come from the germline V gene (reference sequence). Trimming cost V 5 bases and J 6 bases; bases outside gene matches: 14. The CDR3 has 17 residues. In DNA form, the CDR3 reads TGTGCCAGCAGTGTTCTTTCTAGCGGGAGACGGGGCGATACGCAGTATTTT. The encoded protein is CASSVLSSGRRGDTQYF.